Reported below is one T cell receptor beta chain. The data stem from a study of blood T cell repertoires in COVID-19. This CDR3 comprises 18 residues. The germline CDR1 and CDR2 sequences are SGHRS and YFSETQ. V dropped 1 base and J dropped 4; count of bases not matched to a gene: 11. Generated by immunoSEQ multiplex PCR, the TCRdb table keeps only in-frame clones and is missing some. The table has over 70,000 clones, more than 80% seen once; the top ten hold about 4.6%. The sample was peripheral blood. The chain has TRBV5-1 and TRBJ1-1, with TRBD1 matching over 12 bases. The receptor's source is a man older than 75 with acute or convalescent COVID-19. In nucleotides, the CDR3 is TGCGCCAGCAGCTTGACATTGGGACAGGGGGCGTTGGGCACTGAAGCTTTCTTT. Translation: CASSLTLGQGALGTEAFF. The variable domain in full, completed from reference TRBV5-1 and TRBJ1-1, reads KAGVTQTPRYLIKTRGQQVTLSCSPISGHRSVSWYQQTPGQGLQFLFEYFSETQRNKGNFPGRFSGRQFSNSRSEMNVSTLELGDSALYLCASSLTLGQGALGTEAFFGQGTRLTVV.